The clone carrying this T cell receptor beta chain was detected only a few times. Its antigen is still unknown. The sample contains more than one DNA sequence encoding this CDR3. This entry belongs to a study of beta chain features in type 1 diabetes. The wider study: The study examined about 110,000,000 sorted cells across all samples. Study-wide results and caveats: Relative to healthy donors, patients appeared to have naive, central memory and Treg TCRB repertoires that were more similar.

The sequenced template was cDNA made from the entire isolated RNA. Profiling relied on immunoSEQ multiplex PCR, and the TCRdb table lists in-frame clones only, not all of them. The table includes 400,000 to 450,000 clones, over 11% detected once. Staining for CD45RO/CCR7/CD25/CD127/CD95/CD27 allowed sorting of CD4+ naive, central memory, regulatory and stem cell-like memory cells. Sorted populations were all over 95% pure. V lost 1 base, J lost 5 bases, and 2 bases stayed unmatched. The CDR3 length is 14 residues. The germline CDR1 and CDR2 sequences are SGHTA and FQGNSA. The chain links TRBV7-2 to TRBJ2-5, with TRBD2 matching 9 bases. This sequence originates from a man younger than 40 in good health. The sample was naive CD4+ T cells from blood. The CDR3 nucleotides read TGTGCCAGCAGCTTAGGACTAGCGGAGGAGACCCAGTACTTC. The encoded protein is CASSLGLAEETQYF.